This entry lists 17 T cell receptor beta chains sequenced from one sample in a study of T cells in Graves' hyperthyroidism and ophthalmopathy. The investigators amplified TCR beta CDR3 regions from RNA transcripts. First-round RT-PCR targeting the TCR CDR3 was performed with the HTBI primer set. TCRdb fed the multiplex PCR reads into MiXCR, producing one record per CDR3 protein. The sample lists about 560,000 distinct CDR3 sequences, 16% occurring once. The sequencing sample was made of blood. Source of these receptors: a woman younger than 35 with Graves' hyperthyroidism.

This clonotype was seen more than once but under ten times. The chain carries TRBV6-2 or TRBV6-3 and TRBJ2-1; 12 bases match TRBD1. J gave up 6 bases and V 6 bases, and 12 bases lay outside the gene matches. CDR3 length equals 17 residues. CDR1 and CDR2 (germline): MNHEY, SVGEGT. The CDR3 reads CASRVDPGQGAFNEQFF. The CDR3 nucleotides are TGTGCCAGCAGGGTCGACCCGGGACAGGGGGCGTTCAATGAGCAGTTCTTC.

The rearrangement joins TRBV10-3 to TRBJ1-3; D unclear. Deletions cut 3 bases from V and 0 bases from J, with 9 bases between. Germline V lookup: CDR1 ENHRY, CDR2 SYGVKD. The CDR3 length is 15 residues. The CDR3 protein is CAISDSGFSGNTIYF. CDR3 in DNA: TGTGCCATCAGTGACTCGGGATTCTCTGGAAACACCATATATTTT.

This clonotype has more than one count but fewer than ten. This chain uses TRBV12-3 or TRBV12-4 with TRBJ2-5, with 8 bases matching TRBD2. V shed 5 bases and J 6 bases; nucleotides not matched to a gene: 2. The length of the CDR3 is 12 residues. The CDR3 reads CASSSGGKTQYF. The DNA for the CDR3 is TGTGCCAGCAGTAGCGGGGGAAAGACCCAGTACTTC.

This clonotype was found many times. The chain recombines TRBV28 with TRBJ2-7; TRBD1 agrees at 9 bases. V lost 5 bases to trimming and J lost 4 bases; unmatched junction nucleotides: 6. Germline-derived CDR1 and CDR2 are MDHEN and SYDVKM. The CDR3 loop spans 14 amino acids. The CDR3 region is CASSHGQGRYEQYF. CDR3 DNA sequence: TGTGCCAGCAGTCACGGACAGGGGCGTTACGAGCAGTACTTC. Combining the CDR3 with reference TRBV28 and TRBJ2-7 gives the whole variable domain DVKVTQSSRYLVKRTGEKVFLECVQDMDHENMFWYRQDPGLGLRLIYFSYDVKMKEKGDIPEGYSVSREKKERFSLILESASTNQTSMYLCASSHGQGRYEQYFGPGTRLTVT.

V is TRBV4-1 and J is TRBJ1-4; D is possibly TRBD1 (5 bases). Trimming took off 0 bases at V and 11 bases at J, with 16 bases between the two ends. This CDR3 region has 15 residues. CDR1 and CDR2 from the germline V gene are MGHRA and YSYEKL. The CDR3 DNA reads as TGCGCCAGCAGCCAAGAGGGGACTGGGGGAAAGAAACTGTTTTTT. Its translation is CASSQEGTGGKKLFF.

The chain is built from TRBV3-2 and TRBJ2-5; the table's D call, TRBD1, was not checked against the DNA. TRBV3-2 is marked as a pseudogene. The CDR3 runs 19 residues. The CDR3 sequence is CASSQDEDFRTGGEETQYF. In nucleotides, the CDR3 is TGTGCCAGCAGCCAAGATGAGGATTTCAGGACAGGGGGAGAAGAGACCCAGTACTTC.

The chain couples TRBV3-1 to TRBJ1-2, with a possible D match to TRBD1 (5 bases). V lost 2 bases and J lost 4, with 11 bases in between. The germline gives CDR1 LGHDT, CDR2 YNNKEL (reference sequence). The CDR3 has 14 residues. The CDR3 loop reads CASSQSAGSYGYTF. The CDR3, as DNA: TGTGCCAGCAGCCAATCGGCAGGGTCCTATGGCTACACCTTC.

This clonotype was counted a few times. The chain employs TRBV5-5 and TRBJ2-7, with D possibly matching TRBD1 (5 bases). CDR1 is SGHKS and CDR2 is YYEKEE in the germline V gene (reference sequence). V dropped 0 bases and J dropped 0 bases, with 10 bases sitting between them. The CDR3 has 15 amino acids. This CDR3 reads CASSLEPGPSYEQYF. CDR3 sequence (DNA): TGTGCCAGCAGCTTGGAACCAGGGCCCTCCTACGAGCAGTACTTC.

Many counts were recorded for this clonotype. This chain joins TRBV2 and TRBJ1-2, with 9 bases that match TRBD1. With 3 bases clipped from V and 2 bases from J, the junction kept 1 base outside the gene matches. Germline CDR1 and CDR2: SNHLY and FYNNEI. The CDR3 length is 14 residues. The CDR3 reads CASSDGQGNYGYTF. The DNA of the CDR3 is TGTGCCAGCAGTGACGGACAGGGGAACTATGGCTACACCTTC.

This clonotype was observed at least ten times. The chain is built from TRBV7-9 and TRBJ2-3; possibly TRBD2 for D (6 bases). V lost 4 bases, J lost 1 base, and 9 bases lay in between. The germline V gene has CDR1 SEHNR and CDR2 FQNEAQ (reference sequence). CDR3 length: 14 amino acids. For the CDR3, the DNA is TGTGCCAGCAGCTCCTTAGCGGGCACAGATACGCAGTATTTT. Its translation: CASSSLAGTDTQYF.

The rearrangement uses TRBV12-3 or TRBV12-4 and TRBJ2-5; 7 nucleotides line up with TRBD1. The CDR3 totals 14 residues. The trim removed 6 bases at V and 5 bases at J, leaving 9 bases unmatched. The chain's CDR3 is CASRQGQPWETQYF. CDR3 DNA sequence: TGTGCCAGCAGGCAGGGACAGCCATGGGAGACCCAGTACTTC.

The gene calls are TRBV2 and TRBJ2-3, with 11 nucleotides matching TRBD2. The germline gives CDR1 SNHLY, CDR2 FYNNEI. V lost 6 bases to trimming and J lost 1 base; unmatched junction nucleotides: 3. The CDR3 loop spans 15 amino acids. This CDR3 reads CASSVAGGGTDTQYF. In DNA, the CDR3 is TGTGCCAGCAGCGTAGCGGGAGGGGGCACAGATACGCAGTATTTT. The full variable domain, in which reference TRBV2 and TRBJ2-3 provide the parts outside the CDR3, is EPEVTQTPSHQVTQMGQEVILRCVPISNHLYFYWYRQILGQKVEFLVSFYNNEISEKSEIFDDQFSVERPDGSNFTLKIRSTKLEDSAMYFCASSVAGGGTDTQYFGPGTRLTVL.

The chain recombines TRBV29-1 with TRBJ1-2, with 11 nucleotides matching TRBD1. The ends lost 4 bases at V and 6 bases at J; junction bases unmatched: 1. This CDR3 comprises 12 residues. Germline CDR1 SQVTM, CDR2 ANQGSEA. The CDR3 DNA reads TGCAGCGTTGGGGACAGGGGGAATGGCTACACCTTC. Protein product: CSVGDRGNGYTF. The entire variable domain, with the rest obtained from reference TRBV29-1 and TRBJ1-2, is as follows: SAVISQKPSRDICQRGTSLTIQCQVDSQVTMMFWYRQQPGQSLTLIATANQGSEATYESGFVIDKFPISRPNLTFSTLTVSNMSPEDSSIYLCSVGDRGNGYTFGSGTRLTVV.

This clonotype was found many times. The chain couples TRBV3-1 to TRBJ1-1; D remains ambiguous. The V gene lost 4 bases and the J gene lost 8 bases, with 17 bases spanning the gap. There are 14 residues in the CDR3. The germline gives CDR1 LGHDT, CDR2 YNNKEL (reference sequence). CDR3: CASSPRLGGPEAFF. The CDR3 DNA is TGTGCCAGCAGCCCCCGCTTGGGTGGGCCCGAAGCTTTCTTT.

The chain recombines TRBV7-9 with TRBJ2-2; 7 bases match TRBD2. After removal of 10 bases from V and 0 bases from J, the junction contained 2 bases not matched to a gene. There are 13 residues in the CDR3. Per the germline V gene, CDR1 is SEHNR and CDR2 is FQNEAQ (reference sequence). This chain's CDR3 is CATSGSNTGELFF. CDR3 in DNA: TGTGCCACTAGCGGATCGAACACCGGGGAGCTGTTTTTT.

The sample holds a few counts of this clonotype. CDR3 sequence reads: CASSKTGGLTDTQYF. As DNA, the CDR3 is TGTGCCAGCAGTAAGACGGGAGGGCTCACAGATACGCAGTATTTT. The chain couples TRBV2 to TRBJ2-3; 8 bases align to TRBD2. V shed 5 bases and J 2 bases; nucleotides not matched to a gene: 6. The length of the CDR3 is 15 residues. Germline V gene data show CDR1 as SNHLY and CDR2 as FYNNEI.

This clonotype has ten or more counts. The chain combines TRBV2 with TRBJ1-2; D possibly corresponds to TRBD1 (5 bases). The CDR3 is made up of 14 amino acids. Germline CDR1 is SNHLY and CDR2 is FYNNEI. V was trimmed by 3 bases and J by 2 bases, leaving 10 bases between them. CDR3 amino acids: CASSDEAGNYGYTF. CDR3 bases: TGTGCCAGCAGTGATGAGGCAGGGAACTATGGCTACACCTTC.